These T cell receptor beta chains were read from a single sample in a study of cytomegalovirus exposure and HLA in healthy donors. The data were produced by immunoSEQ multiplex PCR, yet TCRdb's version contains in-frame clones alone and is incomplete. The listing records tens of thousands of clones. Sequenced material: PBMCs. The receptors shown here come from a woman aged 25 to 39 in good health and CMV-seronegative. The CDR3 runs from the conserved cysteine through the conserved F or W. D genes are given only for firm matches.

>TRBV5-1|.|TRBJ2-7
TGCGCCAGCAGCTTGCGACCGGGGGAGCAGTACTTC
CASSLRPGEQYF
>TRBV29-1|TRBD1|TRBJ2-3
TGCAGCGTTGCCGGACAGGGGACCCGCACAGATACGCAGTATTTT
CSVAGQGTRTDTQYF
>TRBV7-9|.|TRBJ2-3
TGTGCCAGCAGCATCCGTCTAGATACGCAGTATTTT
CASSIRLDTQYF
>TRBV30|TRBD1|TRBJ1-1
TGTGCCTGGAGTCCAGGGGACAGGGGTTTTGAAGCTTTCTTT
CAWSPGDRGFEAFF
>TRBV5-1|TRBD1|TRBJ1-1
TGCGCCAGCAGCTTAACAGGGGTCTCTGAAGCTTTCTTT
CASSLTGVSEAFF
>TRBV2|.|TRBJ2-1
TGTGCCAGCAGTGAAGGTCGACAGCAAATCACCTACAATGAGCAGTTCTTC
CASSEGRQQITYNEQFF
>TRBV6-1|.|TRBJ1-2
TGTGCCAGCAAGAGACAGTACCTCGATCGCTATGGCTACACCTTC
CASKRQYLDRYGYTF
>TRBV6-5|.|TRBJ2-7
TGTGCCAGCACTCTAAGTTTTGGGGCGAGGCACGAGCAGTACTTC
CASTLSFGARHEQYF
>TRBV30|.|TRBJ1-3
TGTGCCTGGTCACTGAGCTCTGGAAACACCATATATTTT
CAWSLSSGNTIYF
>TRBV19|TRBD1|TRBJ2-2
TGTGCCAGTAGTATGGGACAGACGAACACCGGGGAGCTGTTTTTT
CASSMGQTNTGELFF
>TRBV6-1|.|TRBJ2-7
TGTGCCAGCATTAGGGGCCACGAGCAGTACTTC
CASIRGHEQYF
>TRBV30|.|TRBJ1-2
TGTGCCTGGAGTCCAGGGGACAACTATGGCTACACCTTC
CAWSPGDNYGYTF
>TRBV5-1|.|TRBJ1-3
TGCGCCAGCAGCTTGCAGGCAGGCGGAAACACCATATATTTT
CASSLQAGGNTIYF
>TRBV30|.|TRBJ2-2
TGTGCCTGGAGTGAACTTAACACCGGGGAGCTGTTTTTT
CAWSELNTGELFF
>TRBV15|.|TRBJ1-5
TGTGCCACCAGCCGAATAACGGGGATGGGCGTCTTTCGCAATCAGCCCCAGCATTTT
CATSRITGMGVFRNQPQHF
>TRBV18|.|TRBJ1-4
TGTGCCAGCTCACCAGTGAGAGGGGGTACTAATGAAAAACTGTTTTTT
CASSPVRGGTNEKLFF
>TRBV18|TRBD1|TRBJ1-6
TGTGCCAGCTCACCAGTTCCCGGGACAGCGCCACCCCTCCACTTT
CASSPVPGTAPPLHF
>TRBV18|.|TRBJ2-7
TGTGCCAGCTCACCGACCGGGAAGGCCTACGAGCAGTACTTC
CASSPTGKAYEQYF
>TRBV7-9|TRBD1|TRBJ2-1
TGTGCCAGCAGCTTAGACCCCCGGGACAGGAACAATGAGCAGTTCTTC
CASSLDPRDRNNEQFF
>TRBV4-2|TRBD2|TRBJ2-2
TGTGCCAGCAGCCAAGGTCAAGCTAGCGGGAGTTTGAACACCGGGGAGCTGTTTTTT
CASSQGQASGSLNTGELFF
>TRBV5-1|.|TRBJ1-3
TGCGCCAGCAGCTCAGGGATCTCTGGAAACACCATATATTTT
CASSSGISGNTIYF
>TRBV6-1|.|TRBJ1-2
TGTGCCAGCAGTGACCGCCCAGGGTCTAACTATGGCTACACCTTC
CASSDRPGSNYGYTF
>TRBV7-9|.|TRBJ1-6
TGTGCCAGCAGTGTACAGGGAGATTGGAATTCACCCCTCCACTTT
CASSVQGDWNSPLHF
>TRBV19|TRBD2|TRBJ2-1
TGTGCCAGTAGTGCCTCCCCAGTAGCGGGAGCAAGCGATGAGCAGTTCTTC
CASSASPVAGASDEQFF
>TRBV29-1|TRBD1|TRBJ1-2
TGCAGCGTCGAAGGGCAGGGGGAGGGCTACACCTTC
CSVEGQGEGYTF
>TRBV27|.|TRBJ2-3
TGTGCCAGCAGTTTATCAACAGGGACAGATACGCAGTATTTT
CASSLSTGTDTQYF
>TRBV7-2|TRBD1|TRBJ2-1
TGTGCCAGCAGCCCTGTGGGGACAGGGGGTTTCAATGAGCAGTTCTTC
CASSPVGTGGFNEQFF
>TRBV6-1|.|TRBJ1-1
TGTGCCAGCAGTGTATTAACTGAAGCTTTCTTT
CASSVLTEAFF
>TRBV7-8|.|TRBJ2-4
TGTGCCAGCAGCCCTGGGGGGGGGCTAGCCAAAAACATTCAGTACTTC
CASSPGGGLAKNIQYF
>TRBV27|TRBD1|TRBJ2-3
TGTGCCAGCCGGACAGGGGGTACAGATACGCAGTATTTT
CASRTGGTDTQYF
>TRBV25-1|TRBD2|TRBJ2-3
TGTGCCAGCAGCCCTAGGACTAGCGGGGAGATCACAGATACGCAGTATTTT
CASSPRTSGEITDTQYF
>TRBV30|.|TRBJ2-5
TGTGCCTGGAGTGAATTCAGGCAGACCCAGTACTTC
CAWSEFRQTQYF
>TRBV6-5|.|TRBJ2-7
TGTGCCAGCAGTCCAGGTCGAGACAGCGACGAGCAGTACTTC
CASSPGRDSDEQYF
>TRBV4-2|.|TRBJ2-2
TGTGCCAGCTCTACCGCGAACACCGGGGAGCTGTTTTTT
CASSTANTGELFF
>TRBV30|.|TRBJ2-1
TGTGCCTGGACTCTCTCTAGCACTGAGCAGTTCTTC
CAWTLSSTEQFF
>TRBV5-1|TRBD2|TRBJ2-3
TGCGCCAGCAGCTTATGGACGGGGGGGCCGTGGGATACGCAGTATTTT
CASSLWTGGPWDTQYF
>TRBV7-8|.|TRBJ2-1
TGTGCCAGCAGCTTAGTCTTCAGAGGCCTCTACAATGAGCAGTTCTTC
CASSLVFRGLYNEQFF
>TRBV28|TRBD2|TRBJ2-7
TGTGCCAGCAGTTTTAGCGGGAGGGGTTACGAGCAGTACTTC
CASSFSGRGYEQYF
>TRBV2|.|TRBJ2-5
TGTGCCAGCACCCTAGGACAGGGAGGGGCTGGGGAGACCCAGTACTTC
CASTLGQGGAGETQYF
>TRBV5-1|.|TRBJ1-5
TGCGCCAGCAGCTTGGACAGAGATCAGCCCCAGCATTTT
CASSLDRDQPQHF
>TRBV4-2|.|TRBJ2-1
TGTGCCAGCAGCCAAGAGACAAGCTCCTACAATGAGCAGTTCTTC
CASSQETSSYNEQFF
>TRBV29-1|.|TRBJ2-6
TGCAGCGTCCGAGCGGACTCTGGGGCCAACGTCCTGACTTTC
CSVRADSGANVLTF
>TRBV10-2|.|TRBJ2-1
TGCGCCACCTCTCTCGGGGGAAGAGGCCATGAGCAGTTCTTC
CATSLGGRGHEQFF
>TRBV5-1|.|TRBJ2-2
TGCGCCAGCAGCTTTGGGGGGGCGTCCGGGGAGCTGTTTTTT
CASSFGGASGELFF
>TRBV30|.|TRBJ1-6
TGTGCCTGGAGCGCGGGAGATTCACCCCTCCACTTT
CAWSAGDSPLHF
>TRBV6-1|TRBD1|TRBJ2-7
TGTGCCAGCACCCCTAAGGGACAGGTCACCTACGAGCAGTACTTC
CASTPKGQVTYEQYF
>TRBV7-9|TRBD1|TRBJ1-2
TGTGCCAGCAGCTTAGGGACAGGGCCTAACTATGGCTACACCTTC
CASSLGTGPNYGYTF
>TRBV29-1|TRBD1|TRBJ2-7
TGCAGCGTTGCAGGGGACAGGGGCTCCTACGAGCAGTACTTC
CSVAGDRGSYEQYF
>TRBV18|.|TRBJ1-2
TGTGCCAGCTCCCTTAAATCTGGAGAGACTGGCTACACCTTC
CASSLKSGETGYTF
>TRBV6-5|TRBD1|TRBJ1-1
TGTGCCAGCAGTTACCGGGGGACAGGGGGGAACACTGAAGCTTTCTTT
CASSYRGTGGNTEAFF
>TRBV5-1|.|TRBJ2-3
TGCGCCAGCAGCTTGGGAGGGACAGATACGCAGTATTTT
CASSLGGTDTQYF